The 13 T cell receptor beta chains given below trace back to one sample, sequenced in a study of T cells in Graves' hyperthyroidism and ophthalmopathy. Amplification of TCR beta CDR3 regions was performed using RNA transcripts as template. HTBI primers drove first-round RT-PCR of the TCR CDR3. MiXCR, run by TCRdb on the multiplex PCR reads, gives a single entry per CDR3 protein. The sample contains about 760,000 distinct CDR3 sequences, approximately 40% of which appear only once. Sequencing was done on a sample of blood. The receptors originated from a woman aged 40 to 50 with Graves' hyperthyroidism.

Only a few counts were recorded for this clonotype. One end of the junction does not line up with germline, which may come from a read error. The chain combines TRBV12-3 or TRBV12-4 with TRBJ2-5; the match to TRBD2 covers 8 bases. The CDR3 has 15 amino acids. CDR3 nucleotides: TGTGCCAGCAGTTTAAACTCGGGAGGGCAAGAGGCCCAGTACTTC. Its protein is CASSLNSGGQEAQYF.

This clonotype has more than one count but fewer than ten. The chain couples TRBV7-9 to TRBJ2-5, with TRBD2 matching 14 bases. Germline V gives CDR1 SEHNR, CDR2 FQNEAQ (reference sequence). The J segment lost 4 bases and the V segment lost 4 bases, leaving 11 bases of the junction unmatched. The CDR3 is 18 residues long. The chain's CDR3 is CASSSRLAGGLTGETQYF. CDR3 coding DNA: TGTGCCAGCAGCTCCCGACTAGCGGGAGGGTTGACAGGAGAGACCCAGTACTTC.

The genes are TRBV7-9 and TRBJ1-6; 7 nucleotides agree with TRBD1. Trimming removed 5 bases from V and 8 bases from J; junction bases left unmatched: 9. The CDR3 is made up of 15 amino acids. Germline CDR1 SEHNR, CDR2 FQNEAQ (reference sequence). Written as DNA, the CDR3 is TGTGCCAGCAGCCTCGACAACAGGGGCGATTCACCCCTCCACTTT. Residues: CASSLDNRGDSPLHF.

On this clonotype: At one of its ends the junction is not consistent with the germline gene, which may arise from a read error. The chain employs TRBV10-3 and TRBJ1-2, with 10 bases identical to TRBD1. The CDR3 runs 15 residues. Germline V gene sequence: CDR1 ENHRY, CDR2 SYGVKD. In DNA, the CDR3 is TGTGCCAGCAGTTACACCGGACAGGGGGTATATGGCTACACCTTC. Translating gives CASSYTGQGVYGYTF.

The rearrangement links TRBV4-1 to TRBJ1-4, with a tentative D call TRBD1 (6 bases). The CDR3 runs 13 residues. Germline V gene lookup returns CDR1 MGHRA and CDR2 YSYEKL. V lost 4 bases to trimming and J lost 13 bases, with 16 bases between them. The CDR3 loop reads CASSLMTQGGLFF. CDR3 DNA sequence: TGCGCCAGCAGCCTGATGACACAGGGTGGACTGTTTTTT.

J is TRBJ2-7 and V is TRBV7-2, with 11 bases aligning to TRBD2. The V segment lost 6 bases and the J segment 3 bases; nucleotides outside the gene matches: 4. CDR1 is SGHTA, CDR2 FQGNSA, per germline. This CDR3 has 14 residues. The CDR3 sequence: CASRTSGALYEQYF. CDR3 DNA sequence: TGTGCCAGCAGGACTAGCGGGGCCCTCTACGAGCAGTACTTC.

The CDR3 DNA follows: TGTGCCAGCAGCCCTCTCGGGGGGTTGACGACCGGGGAGCTGTTTTTT. It yields the protein CASSPLGGLTTGELFF. This chain connects TRBV7-9 to TRBJ2-2, with TRBD2 matching over 7 bases. With V trimmed by 5 bases and J by 5 bases, 11 bases remained unmatched. The CDR3 covers 16 residues. Looked up from germline, CDR1 is SEHNR and CDR2 is FQNEAQ (reference sequence).

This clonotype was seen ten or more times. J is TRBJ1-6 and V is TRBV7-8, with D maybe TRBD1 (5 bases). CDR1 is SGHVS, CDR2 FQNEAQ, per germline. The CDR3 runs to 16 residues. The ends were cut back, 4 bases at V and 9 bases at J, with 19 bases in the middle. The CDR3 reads CASSSLSGQGGSPLHF. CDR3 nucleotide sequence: TGTGCCAGCAGCTCTCTATCCGGTCAGGGAGGTTCACCCCTCCACTTT.

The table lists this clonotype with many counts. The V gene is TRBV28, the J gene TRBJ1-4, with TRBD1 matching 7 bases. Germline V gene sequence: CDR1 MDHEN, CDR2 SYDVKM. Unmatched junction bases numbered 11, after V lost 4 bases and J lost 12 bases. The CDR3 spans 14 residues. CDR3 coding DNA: TGTGCCAGCAGTTCACCAGGGACAGCGTTGGAACTGTTTTTT. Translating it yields CASSSPGTALELFF. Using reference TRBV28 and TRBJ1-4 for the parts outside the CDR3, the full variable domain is DVKVTQSSRYLVKRTGEKVFLECVQDMDHENMFWYRQDPGLGLRLIYFSYDVKMKEKGDIPEGYSVSREKKERFSLILESASTNQTSMYLCASSSPGTALELFFGSGTQLSVL.

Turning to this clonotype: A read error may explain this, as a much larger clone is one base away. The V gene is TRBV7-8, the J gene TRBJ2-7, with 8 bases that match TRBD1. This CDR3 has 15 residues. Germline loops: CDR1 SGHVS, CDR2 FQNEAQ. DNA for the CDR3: TGTGTCAGCAGCTTCGACAGGGGAGGTCCCTACGAGCAGTACTTC. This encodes CVSSFDRGGPYEQYF.

The CDR3 here is CAISDTAWGSDQPQHF. CDR3 nucleotide sequence: TGTGCCATCAGTGATACGGCCTGGGGAAGTGATCAGCCCCAGCATTTT. The rearrangement uses TRBV10-3 and TRBJ1-5; D unresolved. This CDR3 comprises 16 residues. Per germline, CDR1 ENHRY and CDR2 SYGVKD. V lost 3 bases and J lost 5, with 17 bases in between.

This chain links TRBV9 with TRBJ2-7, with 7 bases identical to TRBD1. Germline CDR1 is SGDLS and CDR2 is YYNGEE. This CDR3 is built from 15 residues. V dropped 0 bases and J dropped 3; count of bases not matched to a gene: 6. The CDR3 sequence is CASSVEGATNYEQYF. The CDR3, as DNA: TGTGCCAGCAGCGTAGAGGGGGCAACGAACTACGAGCAGTACTTC.

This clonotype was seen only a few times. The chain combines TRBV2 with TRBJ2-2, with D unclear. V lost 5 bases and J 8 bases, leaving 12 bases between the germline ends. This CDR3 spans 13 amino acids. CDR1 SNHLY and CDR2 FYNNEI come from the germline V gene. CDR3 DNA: TGTGCCAGCAGTTTGGAAGCTCCAGGGGAGCTGTTTTTT. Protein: CASSLEAPGELFF.